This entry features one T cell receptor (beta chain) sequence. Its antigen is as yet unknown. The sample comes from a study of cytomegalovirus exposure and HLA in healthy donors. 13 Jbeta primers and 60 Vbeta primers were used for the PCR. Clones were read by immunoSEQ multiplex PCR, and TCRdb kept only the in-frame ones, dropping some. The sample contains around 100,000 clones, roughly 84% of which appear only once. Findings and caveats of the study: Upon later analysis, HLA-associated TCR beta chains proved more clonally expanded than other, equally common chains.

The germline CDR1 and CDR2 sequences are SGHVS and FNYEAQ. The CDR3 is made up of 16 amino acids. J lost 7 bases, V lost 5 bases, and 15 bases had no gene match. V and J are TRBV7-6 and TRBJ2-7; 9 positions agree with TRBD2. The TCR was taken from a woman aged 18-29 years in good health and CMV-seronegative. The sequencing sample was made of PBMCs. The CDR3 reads CASSADSGGLVSEQYF. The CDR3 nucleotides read TGTGCCAGCAGCGCCGATAGCGGGGGCCTCGTCTCTGAGCAGTACTTC.